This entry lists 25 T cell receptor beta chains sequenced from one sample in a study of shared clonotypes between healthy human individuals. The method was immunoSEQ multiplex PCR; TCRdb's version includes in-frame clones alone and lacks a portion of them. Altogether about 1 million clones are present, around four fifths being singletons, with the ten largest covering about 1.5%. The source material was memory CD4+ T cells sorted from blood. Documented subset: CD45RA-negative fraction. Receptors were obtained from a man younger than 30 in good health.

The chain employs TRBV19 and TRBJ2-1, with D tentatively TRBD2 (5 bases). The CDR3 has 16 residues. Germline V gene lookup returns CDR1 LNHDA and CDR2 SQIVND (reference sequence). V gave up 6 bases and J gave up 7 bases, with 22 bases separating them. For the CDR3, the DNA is TGTGCCAGTAGACAGCCGACTACCTCGTACCCAAATGAGCAGTTCTTC. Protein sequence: CASRQPTTSYPNEQFF.

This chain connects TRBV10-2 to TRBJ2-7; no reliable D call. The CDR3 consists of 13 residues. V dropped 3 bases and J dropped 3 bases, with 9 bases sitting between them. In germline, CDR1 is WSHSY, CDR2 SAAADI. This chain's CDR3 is CASSEQFSYEQYF. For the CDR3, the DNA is TGCGCCAGCAGTGAACAGTTTAGCTACGAGCAGTACTTC.

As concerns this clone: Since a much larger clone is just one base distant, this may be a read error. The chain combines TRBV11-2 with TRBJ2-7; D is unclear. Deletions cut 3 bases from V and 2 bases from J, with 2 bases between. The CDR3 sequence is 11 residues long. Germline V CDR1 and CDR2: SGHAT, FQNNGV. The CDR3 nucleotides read TGTGCCAGCAGCTTTGCCTACGAGCAGTACTTC. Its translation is CASSFAYEQYF.

The CDR3 coding sequence is TGTGCCAGCAGCTTAAGGCGGGAGCTGGGTTACGAGCAGTACTTC. It is translated as CASSLRRELGYEQYF. The chain links TRBV7-8 to TRBJ2-7, with 7 positions matching TRBD2. The CDR3 has 15 residues. The V segment lost 2 bases and the J segment 4 bases; nucleotides outside the gene matches: 8. Per germline, CDR1 SGHVS and CDR2 FQNEAQ.

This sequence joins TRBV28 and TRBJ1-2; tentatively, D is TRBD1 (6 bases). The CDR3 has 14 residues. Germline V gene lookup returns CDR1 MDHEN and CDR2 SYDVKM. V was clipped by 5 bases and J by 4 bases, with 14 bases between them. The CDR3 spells CASSRMGQAYGYTF. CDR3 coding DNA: TGTGCCAGCAGTAGAATGGGACAAGCCTATGGCTACACCTTC.

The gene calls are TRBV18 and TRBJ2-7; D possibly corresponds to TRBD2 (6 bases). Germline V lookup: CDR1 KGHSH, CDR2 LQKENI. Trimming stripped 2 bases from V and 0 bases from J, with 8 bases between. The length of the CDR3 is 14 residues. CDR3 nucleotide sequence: TGTGCCAGCTCACCAGCGGGGAACTCCTACGAGCAGTACTTC. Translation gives CASSPAGNSYEQYF.

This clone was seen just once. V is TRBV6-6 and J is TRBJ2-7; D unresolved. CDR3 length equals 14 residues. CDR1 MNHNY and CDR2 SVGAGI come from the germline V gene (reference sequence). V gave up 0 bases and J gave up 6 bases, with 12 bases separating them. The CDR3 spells CASSYSFDVPEQYF. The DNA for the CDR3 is TGTGCCAGCAGTTACTCGTTCGACGTCCCCGAGCAGTACTTC.

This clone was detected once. This CDR3 reads CAISERGQQNTEAFF. CDR3 in DNA: TGTGCCATCAGTGAGCGGGGACAGCAGAACACTGAAGCTTTCTTT. The gene calls are TRBV10-3 and TRBJ1-1, with 7 bases aligning to TRBD1. Germline V lookup: CDR1 ENHRY, CDR2 SYGVKD. The ends lost 2 bases at V and 1 base at J; junction bases unmatched: 4. This CDR3 has 15 residues.

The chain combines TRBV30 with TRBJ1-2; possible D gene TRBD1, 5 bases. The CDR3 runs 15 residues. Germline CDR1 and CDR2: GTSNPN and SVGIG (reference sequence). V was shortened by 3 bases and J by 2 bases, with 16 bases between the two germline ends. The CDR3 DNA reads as TGTGCCTGGAGCGCAACTGACAGATTCAACTATGGCTACACCTTC. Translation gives CAWSATDRFNYGYTF. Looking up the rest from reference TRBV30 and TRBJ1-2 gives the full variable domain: SQTIHQWPATLVQPVGSPLSLECTVEGTSNPNLYWYRQAAGRGLQLLFYSVGIGQISSEVPQNLSASRPQDRQFILSSKKLLLSDSGFYLCAWSATDRFNYGYTFGSGTRLTVV.

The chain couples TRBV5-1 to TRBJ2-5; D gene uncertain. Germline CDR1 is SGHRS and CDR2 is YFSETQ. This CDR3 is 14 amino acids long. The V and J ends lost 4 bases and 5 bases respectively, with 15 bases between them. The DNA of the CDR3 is TGCGCCAGCAGCCAAGCCCATGCGTGGGAGACCCAGTACTTC. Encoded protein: CASSQAHAWETQYF.

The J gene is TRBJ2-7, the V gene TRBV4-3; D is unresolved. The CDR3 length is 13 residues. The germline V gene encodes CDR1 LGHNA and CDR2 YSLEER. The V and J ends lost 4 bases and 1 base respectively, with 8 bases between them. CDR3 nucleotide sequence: TGCGCCAGCAGCCTTACAGTATCCTACGAGCAGTACTTC. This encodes CASSLTVSYEQYF.

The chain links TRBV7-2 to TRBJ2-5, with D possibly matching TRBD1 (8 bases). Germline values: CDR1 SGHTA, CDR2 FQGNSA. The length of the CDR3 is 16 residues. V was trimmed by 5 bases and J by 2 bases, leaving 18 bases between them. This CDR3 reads CASSNRGRGRQETQYF. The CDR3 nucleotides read TGTGCCAGCAGCAACAGGGGGAGGGGCAGACAAGAGACCCAGTACTTC.

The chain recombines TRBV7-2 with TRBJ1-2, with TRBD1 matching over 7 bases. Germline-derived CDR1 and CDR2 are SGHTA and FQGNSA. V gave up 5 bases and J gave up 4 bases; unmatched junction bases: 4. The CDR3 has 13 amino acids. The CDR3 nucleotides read TGTGCCAGCAGCGACAGGGTCCTCTATGGCTACACCTTC. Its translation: CASSDRVLYGYTF.

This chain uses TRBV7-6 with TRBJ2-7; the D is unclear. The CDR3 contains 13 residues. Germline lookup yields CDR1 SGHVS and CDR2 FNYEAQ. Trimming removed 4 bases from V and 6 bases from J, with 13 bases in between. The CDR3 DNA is TGTGCCAGCAGCTATCTGGGCGGCCGCGAGCAGTACTTC. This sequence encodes CASSYLGGREQYF.

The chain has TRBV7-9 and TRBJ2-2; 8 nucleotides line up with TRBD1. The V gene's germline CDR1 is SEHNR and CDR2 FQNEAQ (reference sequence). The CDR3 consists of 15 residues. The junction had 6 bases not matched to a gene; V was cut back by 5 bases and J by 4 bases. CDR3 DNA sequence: TGTGCCAGCAGCCCCGGGACAGGTGTCACCGGGGAGCTGTTTTTT. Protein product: CASSPGTGVTGELFF.

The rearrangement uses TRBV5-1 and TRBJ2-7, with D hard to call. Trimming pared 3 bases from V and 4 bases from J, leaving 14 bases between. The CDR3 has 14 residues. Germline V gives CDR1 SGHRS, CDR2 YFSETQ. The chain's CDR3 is CASSSPGQPYEQYF. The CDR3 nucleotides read TGCGCCAGCAGCTCTCCGGGCCAACCTTACGAGCAGTACTTC.

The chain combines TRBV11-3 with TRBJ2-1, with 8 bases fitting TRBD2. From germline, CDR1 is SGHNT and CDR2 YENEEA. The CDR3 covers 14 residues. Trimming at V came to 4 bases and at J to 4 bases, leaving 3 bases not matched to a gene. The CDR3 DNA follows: TGTGCCAGCAGCTCCACTAGCGGATACAATGAGCAGTTCTTC. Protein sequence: CASSSTSGYNEQFF.

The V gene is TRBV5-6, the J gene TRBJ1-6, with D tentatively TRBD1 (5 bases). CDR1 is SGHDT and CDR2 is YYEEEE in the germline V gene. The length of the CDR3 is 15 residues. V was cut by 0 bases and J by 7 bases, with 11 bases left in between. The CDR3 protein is CASSLEQGFNSPLHF. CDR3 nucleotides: TGTGCCAGCAGCTTGGAGCAGGGATTCAATTCACCCCTCCACTTT.

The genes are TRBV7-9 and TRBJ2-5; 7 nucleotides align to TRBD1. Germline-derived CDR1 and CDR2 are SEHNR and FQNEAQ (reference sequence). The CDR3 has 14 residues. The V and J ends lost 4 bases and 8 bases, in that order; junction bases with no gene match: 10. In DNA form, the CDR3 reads TGTGCCAGCAGCTCGCCCAACAGGGGAGAAACCCAGTACTTC. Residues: CASSSPNRGETQYF.

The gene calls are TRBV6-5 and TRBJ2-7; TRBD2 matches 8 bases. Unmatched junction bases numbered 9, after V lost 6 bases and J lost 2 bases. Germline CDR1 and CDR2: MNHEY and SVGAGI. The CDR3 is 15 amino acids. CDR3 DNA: TGTGCCAGCAGCCTCACGCCCGGGGGGGCCTACGAGCAGTACTTC. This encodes CASSLTPGGAYEQYF.

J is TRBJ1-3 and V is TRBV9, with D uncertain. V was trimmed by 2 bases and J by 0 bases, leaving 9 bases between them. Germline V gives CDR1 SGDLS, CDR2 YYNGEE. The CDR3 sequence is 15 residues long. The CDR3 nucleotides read TGTGCCAGCAGCGTTCTCGGCAGCTCTGGAAACACCATATATTTT. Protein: CASSVLGSSGNTIYF.

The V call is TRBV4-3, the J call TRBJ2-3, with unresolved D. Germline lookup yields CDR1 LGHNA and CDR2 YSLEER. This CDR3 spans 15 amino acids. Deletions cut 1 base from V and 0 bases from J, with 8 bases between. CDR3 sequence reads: CASSQAATSTDTQYF. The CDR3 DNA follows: TGCGCCAGCAGCCAAGCAGCGACTAGCACAGATACGCAGTATTTT.

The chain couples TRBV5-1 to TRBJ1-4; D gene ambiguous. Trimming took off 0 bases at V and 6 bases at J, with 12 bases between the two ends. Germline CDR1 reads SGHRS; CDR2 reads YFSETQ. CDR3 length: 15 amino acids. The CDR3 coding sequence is TGCGCCAGCAGCTTGGAAGCCCAGGTCTATGAAAAACTGTTTTTT. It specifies CASSLEAQVYEKLFF.

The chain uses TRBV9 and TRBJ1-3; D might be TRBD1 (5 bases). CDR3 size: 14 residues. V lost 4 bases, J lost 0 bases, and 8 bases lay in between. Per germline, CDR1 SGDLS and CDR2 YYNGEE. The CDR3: CASSRGGSGNTIYF. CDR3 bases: TGTGCCAGCAGCCGGGGGGGCTCTGGAAACACCATATATTTT.

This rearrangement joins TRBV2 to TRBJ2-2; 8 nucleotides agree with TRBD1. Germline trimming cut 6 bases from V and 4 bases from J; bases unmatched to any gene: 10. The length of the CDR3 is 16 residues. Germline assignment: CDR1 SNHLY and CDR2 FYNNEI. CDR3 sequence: CASSWGGQGITGELFF. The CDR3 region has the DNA TGTGCCAGCAGCTGGGGAGGACAGGGAATCACCGGGGAGCTGTTTTTT.